These 28 T cell receptor beta chains originate from one sample sequenced in a study of T cell changes during pregnancy in multiple sclerosis. The table came from immunoSEQ multiplex PCR; TCRdb's copy has only in-frame clones and leaves some out. The data contain about 36,000 clones, 89% of them singletons. Sequences were derived from CD4+ T cells from peripheral blood mononuclear cells, sampled after pregnancy. The receptors originated from a female donor in good health, enrolled as a control in a pregnancy study.

This clone is a singleton in its sample. The V and J genes are TRBV7-3 and TRBJ2-5; 9 bases align to TRBD2. J was trimmed by 5 bases and V by 3 bases; bases with no gene match: 13. Germline assignment: CDR1 SGHTA and CDR2 FQGTGA. This CDR3 is 17 amino acids long. The CDR3 reads CASSLRTSVSEVETQYF. The CDR3 DNA sequence: TGTGCCAGCAGCTTGAGGACTAGCGTCTCAGAGGTGGAGACCCAGTACTTC.

The chain couples TRBV6-1 to TRBJ1-4; D not certain. Between the trimmed V and J ends, which lost 6 bases and 7 bases, there was a span of 12 bases. The CDR3 contains 13 residues. Per the germline V gene, CDR1 is MNHNS and CDR2 is SASEGT. CDR3 coding DNA: TGTGCCAGCAGCCAAAATGAGGGTGAAAAACTGTTTTTT. This sequence encodes CASSQNEGEKLFF.

The chain has TRBV4-1 and TRBJ2-5, with 15 nucleotides matching TRBD2. Germline V gives CDR1 MGHRA, CDR2 YSYEKL. Trimming at V came to 4 bases and at J to 9 bases, leaving 3 bases not matched to a gene. The CDR3 totals 14 residues. The CDR3 nucleotides read TGCGCCAGCAGCCCAGGACTAGCGGGGGGGGCCCAGTACTTC. It translates to CASSPGLAGGAQYF.

This clone has just one count. V is TRBV5-4 and J is TRBJ2-5; 8 bases agree with TRBD2. V was pared by 4 bases and J by 5 bases, with 13 bases of the junction left unmatched. Germline CDR1 SGHNT, CDR2 YYREEE (reference sequence). There are 16 residues in the CDR3. The CDR3 coding sequence is TGTGCCAGCAGCCCCTTTGGCGGGAGGAGTTCCGAGACCCAGTACTTC. Protein: CASSPFGGRSSETQYF.

This clone came up once. This sequence joins TRBV19 and TRBJ2-1, with TRBD2 as a possible D gene (5 bases). This CDR3 has 16 amino acids. CDR1 is LNHDA and CDR2 is SQIVND in the germline V gene (reference sequence). V dropped 3 bases and J dropped 4 bases, with 16 bases sitting between them. The CDR3: CASSMGSSLGYNEQFF. Written as DNA, the CDR3 is TGTGCCAGTAGTATGGGGAGTAGTTTGGGGTACAATGAGCAGTTCTTC. Supplemented by reference TRBV19 and TRBJ2-1, the full variable domain reads DGGITQSPKYLFRKEGQNVTLSCEQNLNHDAMYWYRQDPGQGLRLIYYSQIVNDFQKGDIAEGYSVSREKKESFPLTVTSAQKNPTAFYLCASSMGSSLGYNEQFFGPGTRLTVL.

This clone occurred a few times. V is TRBV5-6 and J is TRBJ2-7; 8 bases map to TRBD1. CDR1 SGHDT and CDR2 YYEEEE come from the germline V gene. V shed 4 bases and J 2 bases; nucleotides not matched to a gene: 2. CDR3 length equals 13 residues. DNA of the CDR3: TGTGCCAGCAGCAGACAGGGGACCTACGAGCAGTACTTC. It encodes CASSRQGTYEQYF.

This sequence joins TRBV9 and TRBJ2-7, with 13 bases aligning to TRBD2. The CDR3 runs to 16 residues. V lost 4 bases and J lost 4; bases outside the gene matches: 8. The V gene's germline CDR1 is SGDLS and CDR2 YYNGEE. The CDR3 DNA follows: TGTGCCAGCAGCCTCGGGACTAGCGGGGTAGAATACGAGCAGTACTTC. It translates to CASSLGTSGVEYEQYF.

This clone was found once. The rearrangement joins TRBV7-2 to TRBJ2-2, with 8 bases aligning to TRBD2. CDR1 is SGHTA, CDR2 FQGNSA, per germline. This CDR3 region has 17 residues. V gave up 5 bases and J gave up 4 bases; unmatched junction bases: 12. The CDR3 DNA sequence: TGTGCCAGCAGCGGCGAGTCCAAGCGGGGGACCACCGGGGAGCTGTTTTTT. Its protein product is CASSGESKRGTTGELFF.

The chain joins TRBV6-1 to TRBJ2-2; the match to TRBD2 covers 14 bases. The CDR3 totals 19 residues. Trimming cost V 0 bases and J 4 bases; bases outside gene matches: 7. Germline assignment: CDR1 MNHNS and CDR2 SASEGT. CDR3 in amino acids: CASSEARGLAGAFTGELFF. DNA for the CDR3: TGTGCCAGCAGTGAAGCGAGGGGACTAGCGGGGGCCTTCACCGGGGAGCTGTTTTTT.

V is TRBV29-1 and J is TRBJ1-3; the match to TRBD1 covers 9 bases. The germline gives CDR1 SQVTM, CDR2 ANQGSEA. V gave up 5 bases and J gave up 4 bases; unmatched junction bases: 6. This CDR3 has 14 residues. CDR3 sequence (DNA): TGCAGCGTTAGCGGGACAGGGACCGGAAACACCATATATTTT. This sequence encodes CSVSGTGTGNTIYF.

V gene TRBV6-1 combines with J gene TRBJ2-2, with 8 bases that match TRBD2. The CDR3 length is 15 residues. V lost 6 bases and J lost 2; bases outside the gene matches: 5. Germline assignment: CDR1 MNHNS and CDR2 SASEGT. This chain's CDR3 is CASRIAGPNTGELFF. For the CDR3, the DNA is TGTGCCAGCAGGATAGCGGGGCCCAACACCGGGGAGCTGTTTTTT.

This rearrangement joins TRBV7-6 to TRBJ1-1, with D possibly being TRBD1 (6 bases). The V end lost 4 bases, the J end lost 5 bases, and 14 bases lay between the germline ends. Germline V gene lookup returns CDR1 SGHVS and CDR2 FNYEAQ. The CDR3 has 14 residues. The CDR3 region is CASSSQLGGTEAFF. The CDR3 region has the DNA TGTGCCAGCAGCTCCCAGTTAGGGGGTACTGAAGCTTTCTTT.

The chain uses TRBV27 and TRBJ2-1; D remains ambiguous. The CDR3 totals 15 residues. Deletions cut 6 bases from V and 6 bases from J, with 18 bases between. The V gene's germline CDR1 is MNHEY and CDR2 SMNVEV (reference sequence). DNA of the CDR3: TGTGCCAGCAGCCCTTGGGCCCCGATGGGCAATGAGCAGTTCTTC. Translation: CASSPWAPMGNEQFF.

This clone appeared a single time. V gene TRBV30 combines with J gene TRBJ1-2; D perhaps matches TRBD1 (6 bases). Trimming took 6 bases from V and 2 from J, leaving 16 bases between them. This CDR3 comprises 14 residues. From germline, CDR1 is GTSNPN and CDR2 SVGIG (reference sequence). DNA of the CDR3: TGTGCCTGCACCAGCGCAGGGGCGAACTATGGCTACACCTTC. This sequence encodes CACTSAGANYGYTF.

This rearrangement joins TRBV2 to TRBJ2-1, with 12 bases that match TRBD2. V shed 0 bases, J shed 10 bases, and the junction held 7 bases outside the gene matches. The CDR3 covers 16 residues. Germline CDR1 reads SNHLY; CDR2 reads FYNNEI. The CDR3 coding sequence is TGTGCCAGCAGTGAAGCGCTTCCACTAGCGGGGGGCGAGCAGTTCTTC. As protein: CASSEALPLAGGEQFF.

The chain has TRBV13 and TRBJ1-2; 8 bases align to TRBD1. Germline V gene sequence: CDR1 PRHDT, CDR2 FYEKMQ (reference sequence). The V segment lost 3 bases and the J segment 0 bases; nucleotides outside the gene matches: 6. The CDR3 contains 16 residues. CDR3 residues: CASSLVDRGANYGYTF. The CDR3 nucleotides read TGTGCCAGCAGCTTGGTCGACAGGGGAGCTAACTATGGCTACACCTTC.

The chain has TRBV28 and TRBJ1-2; D gene unclear. The V and J ends lost 5 bases and 3 bases respectively, with 16 bases between them. Germline lookup yields CDR1 MDHEN and CDR2 SYDVKM. This CDR3 is built from 15 residues. The CDR3 loop is CASSPQSGFYYGYTF. In nucleotides, the CDR3 is TGTGCCAGCAGTCCCCAATCAGGTTTTTACTATGGCTACACCTTC.

In this sample, this clone turned up a few times. The V and J genes are TRBV7-2 and TRBJ1-1; 7 bases map to TRBD1. V dropped 2 bases and J dropped 7; count of bases not matched to a gene: 7. The germline CDR1 and CDR2 sequences are SGHTA and FQGNSA. The CDR3 totals 14 residues. In DNA form, the CDR3 reads TGTGCCAGCAGCTTACGACAGGGCGCTCATGAAGCTTTCTTT. Translating gives CASSLRQGAHEAFF.

This CDR3 is CASSGQGGNEQYF. CDR3 nucleotide sequence: TGTGCCAGTAGTGGACAGGGGGGCAACGAGCAGTACTTC. This chain connects TRBV19 to TRBJ2-7; TRBD1 matches 10 bases. This CDR3 region has 13 residues. Germline CDR1 is LNHDA and CDR2 is SQIVND (reference sequence). The V and J ends lost 5 bases and 5 bases, in that order; junction bases with no gene match: 3.

This clone is a singleton in its sample. This sequence joins TRBV11-1 and TRBJ1-1; tentative D call: TRBD1 (6 bases). The germline gives CDR1 SGHAT, CDR2 FQDESV (reference sequence). The CDR3 contains 13 residues. The V end lost 7 bases, the J end lost 8 bases, and 17 bases lay between the germline ends. The CDR3 protein is CASTPGGGPEAFF. The CDR3 DNA follows: TGTGCCAGCACGCCAGGCGGGGGCCCCGAAGCTTTCTTT.

J is TRBJ2-7 and V is TRBV5-4, with a tentative D call TRBD2 (5 bases). Trimming removed 4 bases from V and 10 bases from J, with 15 bases in between. The germline V gene has CDR1 SGHNT and CDR2 YYREEE (reference sequence). The CDR3 is 12 amino acids. CDR3 in amino acids: CASSLGLGRQYF. As DNA, the CDR3 is TGTGCCAGCAGCCTCGGGTTGGGGAGACAGTACTTC.

This clone was seen just once. The chain recombines TRBV27 with TRBJ1-1; 7 nucleotides line up with TRBD1. CDR3 length: 13 residues. The V gene's germline CDR1 is MNHEY and CDR2 SMNVEV (reference sequence). Germline trimming cut 8 bases from V and 1 base from J; bases unmatched to any gene: 4. This CDR3 reads CASLQGWNTEAFF. CDR3 nucleotide sequence: TGTGCCAGCTTACAGGGGTGGAACACTGAAGCTTTCTTT.

The chain has TRBV6-5 and TRBJ1-1; 7 nucleotides agree with TRBD1. The CDR3 spans 15 residues. V was pared by 2 bases and J by 4 bases, with 7 bases of the junction left unmatched. Per germline, CDR1 MNHEY and CDR2 SVGAGI. The CDR3 spells CASSYRTGWGTEAFF. The CDR3 bases are TGTGCCAGCAGTTACAGGACAGGTTGGGGCACTGAAGCTTTCTTT.

The chain recombines TRBV2 with TRBJ2-3; 13 positions match TRBD2. V was clipped by 5 bases and J by 4 bases; unmatched bases: 6. Per the germline V gene, CDR1 is SNHLY and CDR2 is FYNNEI. The CDR3 covers 16 residues. The CDR3 coding sequence is TGTGCCAGCAGTCCAGGGACTAGCGGGATTTCAGATACGCAGTATTTT. Residues: CASSPGTSGISDTQYF.

The chain carries TRBV2 and TRBJ2-1; 11 bases are shared with TRBD2. With 0 bases clipped from V and 7 bases from J, the junction kept 8 bases outside the gene matches. The CDR3 consists of 17 residues. CDR1 is SNHLY, CDR2 FYNNEI, per germline. In nucleotides, the CDR3 is TGTGCCAGCAGTGAAGCTGGTAGCGGGAGGGCCGGTAATGAGCAGTTCTTC. Translation gives CASSEAGSGRAGNEQFF.

The chain has TRBV19 and TRBJ2-1; 12 nucleotides align to TRBD2. Germline loops: CDR1 LNHDA, CDR2 SQIVND (reference sequence). V gave up 4 bases and J gave up 7 bases; unmatched junction bases: 8. CDR3 length equals 16 residues. The CDR3 spells CASSRQLAGGLNEQFF. The CDR3 nucleotides read TGTGCCAGTAGTAGACAACTAGCGGGAGGATTGAATGAGCAGTTCTTC.

The chain combines TRBV6-5 with TRBJ1-1; D is perhaps TRBD1 (5 bases). Germline V gene lookup returns CDR1 MNHEY and CDR2 SVGAGI. Trimming removed 2 bases from V and 0 bases from J, with 13 bases in between. There are 16 residues in the CDR3. The CDR3, as DNA: TGTGCCAGCAGTTACGGGTCAGGGATCGTGAACACTGAAGCTTTCTTT. This sequence encodes CASSYGSGIVNTEAFF.

This clone appeared once. This rearrangement joins TRBV11-2 to TRBJ2-1; 9 positions match TRBD2. CDR1 is SGHAT, CDR2 FQNNGV, per germline. This CDR3 is built from 16 residues. The J segment lost 10 bases and the V segment lost 3 bases, leaving 13 bases of the junction unmatched. CDR3 nucleotide sequence: TGTGCCAGCAGCTTCCCCTTTGGCGGGGGGGCACTCGAGCAGTTCTTC. As protein: CASSFPFGGGALEQFF.